This TCR beta chain is drawn from a study of T cell responses to AZD1222 COVID-19 vaccine. For the study at large: Second-dose groups at about 4 or about 12 weeks were pooled. Study findings and constraints: White British people made up most donors, females outnumbered males, and clonal diversity was possibly underestimated. With dominance at 160-218 and 743-854, vaccine-associated CD4 TCRs spanned spike.

As for this clone: Its antigen remains unidentified.

Libraries were prepared by immunoSEQ multiplex PCR; TCRdb keeps only in-frame clonotypes and omits some of them. The repertoire holds roughly 170,000 clones, with approximately 93% as singletons. Trimming removed 2 bases from V and 5 bases from J; junction bases left unmatched: 1. Germline CDR1 is LGHDT and CDR2 is YNNKEL (reference sequence). The length of the CDR3 is 13 residues. This chain connects TRBV3-1 (or the pseudogene TRBV3-2) to TRBJ2-3; 7 positions match TRBD1. The source of this sequence is an adult in good health. The sample in question was peripheral blood, obtained on day 0 of AZD1222 vaccination. The chain's CDR3 is CASSQRQGDTQYF. The CDR3 region has the DNA TGTGCCAGCAGCCAACGACAGGGAGATACGCAGTATTTT.